This TCR beta chain is drawn from a study of Graves' ophthalmopathy and Graves' hyperthyroidism. Overall study: Prior to any treatment, peripheral blood was collected at the time of initial diagnosis.

The CDR3 totals 14 residues. The V and J ends lost 1 base and 4 bases respectively, with 11 bases between them. Hyperthyroidism patients, aged 18 to 65, were newly diagnosed, under 2 months' duration. In this cohort, patients with other autoimmune diseases, uncontrolled infections, pregnancy or lactation were excluded. Overall study findings and caveats: In blood appeared most of the expanded thyroid clonotypes whose frequency exceeded 0.001.

This clonotype was observed many times. Its target is unknown. RNA transcripts provided the template for amplifying TCR beta CDR3 regions. Amplification began with first-round RT-PCR using HTBI primers, then second-round multiplex PCR was performed. MiXCR, applied by TCRdb to the multiplex PCR reads, yields one record per CDR3 protein. Here the sample spans roughly 610,000 distinct CDR3 sequences, 22% being singletons. The rearrangement links TRBV12-3 or TRBV12-4 to TRBJ2-7; D perhaps matches TRBD1 (5 bases). This TCR was sampled from a woman between 18 and 30 years old with stable Graves' hyperthyroidism. Some clones in this sample may be carry-over from other donors' samples. Sequenced: peripheral blood. CDR3 residues: CASSLVGAIYEQYF. CDR3 DNA: TGTGCCAGCAGTTTAGTAGGGGCTATTTACGAGCAGTACTTC.